Here is one T cell receptor beta chain with its context. The antigen it recognizes is unknown. It has no much larger one-base neighbor in the sample; base qualities were not kept. The CDR3 runs 18 amino acids, cysteine and phenylalanine included. The entry retains the CDR3 DNA only, 54 bases that are in frame from base 1. CDR1 and CDR2 (MNHNY, SVGAGI) derive from the germline V gene (reference sequence). V trim: 5 bases; J trim: 0 bases; unmatched bases: 13. The data were obtained in a study of T cell responses to AZD1222 COVID-19 vaccine (dated by TCRdb to the early 2020s). The study in broad terms: AZD1222 recipients with second doses at about 4 weeks or about 12 weeks were pooled, because spike-specific TCR depth and breadth did not differ between schedules. TCR sequencing covered more than 230 trial participants: 200 to 220 given two doses of AZD1222 and about 26 given two doses of MenACWY control vaccine. Trial participants were enrolled into age subgroups of 18-55, 56-69 and 70-plus years, which contained approximately 150, 28 and 58 TCR-sequenced participants, respectively. Broad study findings and their caveats: Conclusions about previously exposed vaccinees are limited, since just six AZD1222 recipients were seropositive for SARS-CoV-2 at baseline. After two AZD1222 doses, spike-specific TCR breadth and depth were significantly higher than at day 0 and than in MenACWY recipients. Because no day 14 peak-response samples were available, the repertoires could be characterized only after the peak T cell response. Reportedly, close to half of the unique spike-specific TCRs recognized epitopes lying outside the regions that are mutated in the B.1.351 and B.1.1.7 variants. Participants were mostly white British, with more females than males. The authors suggested clonal diversity may have been underestimated. The whole spike protein was spanned by vaccine-associated CD4 TCRs, and dominant responses were seen in regions 160-218 and 743-854. The 56-69-year group was small, and its depth increase did not reach significance, likely because of low power.

The meaning of the sample's time point label: baseline before first vaccination. The vaccinee samples were drawn from two UK trials, COV001 and COV002, one of which was a single-blind randomized controlled phase 2/3 trial testing AZD1222 (ChAdOx1 nCoV-19) in healthy adults. Trial participant PBMC samples were collected at day 0 and day 28 after the second dose for TCRbeta chain sequencing. The CDR3 regions of human TCRbeta chains were analyzed by immunosequencing. Turning to the authors' computational methods: TCRs in the repertoires were compared against a reference library of SARS-CoV-2-specific TCRs that had been generated with the MIRA antigen-specificity platform. Breadth was defined as the fraction of unique TCRs that were SARS-CoV-2-associated, and depth was defined as the fraction of total T cells that were SARS-CoV-2-associated. Each spike-specific TCR was assigned to its reactive spike region and to a CD4 or CD8 class using the MIRA data. Log10-transformed breadth and depth values were compared by one-way ANOVA with Sidak's multiple comparisons tests. In its TCRdb copy, this immuneACCESS table keeps in-frame sequences only and misses some clones. Where compared with another copy, unresolved V genes explain less than half of these, and the others have no known cause. The V and J calls and the clone size are those of that table, but D and trimming were determined from the DNA. Recorded for this sample are approximately 150,000 clones; 80% to 95% of them occurred a single time. The top ten constitute around 1.6% of the sample.

This chain joins TRBV6-6 to TRBJ1-5, and TRBD1 matches 7 of the central bases. The sequence derives from an adult in good health. The sequences come from peripheral blood, collected on day 0 of AZD1222 vaccination. The CDR3 reads as follows: CASSPRRGQTNSNQPQHF. The DNA sequence is as follows: TGTGCCAGCAGTCCTCGGCGGGGACAGACAAATAGCAATCAGCCCCAGCATTTT.